The T cell receptor (beta chain) described here comes from a study of T cell changes during pregnancy in multiple sclerosis. This table comes from immunoSEQ multiplex PCR, and its TCRdb copy is limited to in-frame clones, with some not included. The sample records tens of thousands of clones, 90% to 95% being singletons. CDR1 GTSNPN and CDR2 SVGIG come from the germline V gene (reference sequence). V gave up 3 bases and J gave up 2 bases; unmatched junction bases: 10. CDR3 length equals 17 residues. The TCR comes from a female donor in good health, enrolled as a control in a pregnancy study. The chain couples TRBV30 to TRBJ1-1; 12 bases match TRBD1. The sequencing here drew on peripheral blood, taken in the second trimester of pregnancy. The CDR3 sequence: CAWRSGDRGRKNTEAFF. The CDR3 DNA follows: TGTGCCTGGAGAAGTGGGGACAGGGGGCGCAAAAACACTGAAGCTTTCTTT.